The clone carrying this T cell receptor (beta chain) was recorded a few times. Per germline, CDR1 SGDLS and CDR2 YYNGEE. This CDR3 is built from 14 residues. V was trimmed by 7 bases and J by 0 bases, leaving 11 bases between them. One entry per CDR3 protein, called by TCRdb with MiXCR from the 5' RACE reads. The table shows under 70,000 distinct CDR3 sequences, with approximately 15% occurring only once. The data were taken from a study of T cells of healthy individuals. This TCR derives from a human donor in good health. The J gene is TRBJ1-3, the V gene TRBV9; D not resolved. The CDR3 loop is CASGTWGSGNTIYF. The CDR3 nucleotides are TGTGCCAGCGGAACCTGGGGCTCTGGAAACACCATATATTTT.